A single sample is the source of the 7 T cell receptor beta chains below, sequenced in a study of CD8+ T cells in alopecia areata. In each case, RNA was isolated and then reverse transcribed into cDNA as the sequencing template. The protocol was immunoSEQ multiplex PCR, while the TCRdb copy is restricted to in-frame clones and leaves out a portion. The sample holds about 110,000 clones, and no clone turns up only once. What was sequenced was lesional skin. The receptors originated from a C3H/HeJ mouse with alopecia areata. These mice share the MHC haplotype H2-k.

Turning to this clone: Gene names are mouse gene names. The sequenced fragment ends 4 residues before the CDR3 boundary, so the rest is inferred from the germline J gene. This rearrangement joins TRBV1 to TRBJ2-5, with D possibly being TRBD1 (6 bases). CDR1 and CDR2 from the germline V gene are NSQYPW and LRSPGD (reference sequence). The CDR3 is 16 residues long. The CDR3 spells CTCSAVTGRFGDTQYF. Partial CDR3 DNA: TGCACCTGCAGTGCCGTTACAGGGAGATTTGGAGAC.

This clone showed up just a few times. Mouse gene names apply. Here the CDR3 reads CASSDASGRSSYEQYF. The part of the CDR3 DNA that was read is TGTGCCAGCAGTGATGCATCAGGGAGGAGCTCCTAT. The chain couples TRBV13-3 to TRBJ2-7, with D possibly TRBD1 on 5 matching bases. The read stops 4 residues short of the end of the CDR3; the missing end is completed from the germline J gene. CDR1 NNHDY and CDR2 SYVADS come from the germline V gene. V was clipped by 0 bases and J by 0 bases, with 13 bases between them. CDR3 size: 16 residues.

In regard to this clone: Translating the DNA gives a protein that differs from the TCRdb entry at residue 11; the protein shown here is that DNA translation. The listed genes are named as in mouse. With the read ending 3 residues before the CDR3 end, the germline J gene is used to fill in that end. V is TRBV13-3 and J is TRBJ1-6; 8 bases fit TRBD1. TRBJ1-6 carries the ORF label, with uncertain function. The germline V gene encodes CDR1 NNHDY and CDR2 SYVADS. With V trimmed by 3 bases and J by 10 bases, 6 bases remained unmatched. The CDR3 has 14 amino acids. CDR3 in amino acids: CASSGTGFGSPLYF. Partial CDR3 DNA: TGTGCCAGCAGTGGGACAGGGTTTGGGTCGCCC.

In this sample, this clone turned up many times. The genes and germline here are from mouse. The DNA ends 4 residues before the CDR3 does, and the rest of the CDR3 is filled in from the germline J gene. The J gene is TRBJ2-1, the V gene TRBV13-2, with D possibly being TRBD2 (6 bases). V dropped 1 base and J dropped 1 base, with 9 bases sitting between them. This CDR3 region has 15 residues. Germline-derived CDR1 and CDR2 are NNHNN and SYGAGS (reference sequence). Partial CDR3 DNA: TGTGCCAGCGGTGATAGGCTGGGGAACTATGCT. As protein: CASGDRLGNYA. The complete CDR3 protein is CASGDRLGNYAEQFF.

This clone appeared a few times. Genes here carry mouse names. The CDR3 end is not reached by the read, which stops 4 residues before it; the germline J gene fills it in. The rearrangement links TRBV13-1 to TRBJ2-2; TRBD1 might be the D (5 bases). The V gene's germline CDR1 is NSHNY and CDR2 SYGAGN. V was clipped by 5 bases and J by 4 bases, with 12 bases between them. The CDR3 has 14 residues. CDR3 protein: CASRKQAGTGQLYF. The sequenced CDR3 bases are TGTGCCAGCAGAAAACAGGCAGGCACCGGG.

This clone was counted between two and nine times. Gene names follow the mouse nomenclature. The read ends 4 residues shy of where the CDR3 ends; the end is completed using the germline J gene. The genes are TRBV19 and TRBJ2-4; 11 bases fit TRBD2. The junction had 5 bases not matched to a gene; V was cut back by 2 bases and J by 0 bases. CDR3 length: 17 amino acids. CDR1 is FNHDT, CDR2 SITEND, per germline (reference sequence). The CDR3 reads CASSISWTGGSQNTLYF. The CDR3 bases that were read are TGTGCCAGCAGTATTTCCTGGACTGGGGGGAGTCAAAAC.

This clone was picked up a small number of times. The gene names here belong to mouse. The read comes to an end 4 residues before the CDR3 does, leaving the germline J gene to fill in the end. This chain uses TRBV19 with TRBJ2-1, with 8 bases identical to TRBD2. The CDR3 has 18 amino acids. CDR1 is FNHDT, CDR2 SITEND, per germline (reference sequence). The V and J ends lost 2 bases and 0 bases, in that order; junction bases with no gene match: 10. CDR3 protein: CASSIGPGGFYNYAEQFF. Partial CDR3 DNA: TGTGCCAGCAGTATTGGGCCTGGGGGGTTCTATAACTATGCT. Filled out from reference TRBV19 and TRBJ2-1, the complete variable domain reads GGIITQTPKFLIGQEGQKLTLKCQQNFNHDTMYWYRQDSGKGLRLIYYSITENDLQKGDLSEGYDASREKKSSFSLTVTSAQKNEMAVFLCASSIGPGGFYNYAEQFFGPGTRLTVL.